Below, 6 T cell receptor beta chains from the same sample are listed, as sequenced in a study of blood T cells in healthy people across ages. A second PCR, run for roughly 7 to 11 cycles, used a sample-barcoded 5' primer plus a J-beta primer mix. TCRdb re-called the 5' RACE reads with MiXCR, one entry per CDR3 protein. The sample records about 400,000 distinct CDR3 sequences, roughly half being singletons. Sequences were obtained from blood. The receptors here all came from a man in his fifties or sixties in good health.

This chain links TRBV6-1 with TRBJ1-6; D ambiguous. The CDR3 spans 13 residues. V lost 1 base and J lost 10, with 8 bases in between. Per the germline V gene, CDR1 is MNHNS and CDR2 is SASEGT. CDR3 nucleotides: TGTGCCAGCAGTGAAGGGGTAGGGTCACCCCTCCACTTT. It is translated as CASSEGVGSPLHF.

This clonotype was observed many times. The chain carries TRBV28 and TRBJ2-7; D gene ambiguous. The CDR3 is 11 residues long. The germline V gene has CDR1 MDHEN and CDR2 SYDVKM. Trimming stripped 6 bases from V and 0 bases from J, with 3 bases between. As DNA, the CDR3 is TGTGCCAGCAGCGTCTCCTACGAGCAGTACTTC. Its protein is CASSVSYEQYF.

The chain joins TRBV28 to TRBJ1-4; D uncertain. Germline CDR1 MDHEN, CDR2 SYDVKM. This CDR3 region has 11 residues. V lost 6 bases, J lost 1 base, and 0 bases lay in between. The CDR3 reads CASRTNEKLFF. For the CDR3, the DNA is TGTGCCAGCAGAACTAATGAAAAACTGTTTTTT.

The V call is TRBV12-3 or TRBV12-4, the J call TRBJ2-2, with D possibly TRBD2 on 5 matching bases. V lost 6 bases and J 8 bases, leaving 10 bases between the germline ends. This CDR3 is 12 amino acids long. DNA for the CDR3: TGTGCCAGCAGGAGGACTGATGGGGAGCTGTTTTTT. Translated, it gives CASRRTDGELFF.

The sample holds a few counts of this clonotype. CDR3 region: CASSPGTGGDEQYF. For the CDR3, the DNA is TGTGCCAGCTCACCCGGGACAGGGGGCGACGAGCAGTACTTC. The chain joins TRBV18 to TRBJ2-7; 12 bases map to TRBD1. Germline V CDR1 and CDR2: KGHSH, LQKENI. The J segment lost 5 bases and the V segment lost 3 bases, leaving 2 bases of the junction unmatched. This CDR3 contains 14 residues.

V gene TRBV7-9 combines with J gene TRBJ2-1; no firm D call. The germline gives CDR1 SEHNR, CDR2 FQNEAQ (reference sequence). The V gene lost 2 bases and the J gene lost 8 bases, with 7 bases spanning the gap. CDR3 length: 12 residues. The CDR3: CASSLFGYEQFF. In DNA, the CDR3 is TGTGCCAGCAGCTTATTTGGCTATGAGCAGTTCTTC.